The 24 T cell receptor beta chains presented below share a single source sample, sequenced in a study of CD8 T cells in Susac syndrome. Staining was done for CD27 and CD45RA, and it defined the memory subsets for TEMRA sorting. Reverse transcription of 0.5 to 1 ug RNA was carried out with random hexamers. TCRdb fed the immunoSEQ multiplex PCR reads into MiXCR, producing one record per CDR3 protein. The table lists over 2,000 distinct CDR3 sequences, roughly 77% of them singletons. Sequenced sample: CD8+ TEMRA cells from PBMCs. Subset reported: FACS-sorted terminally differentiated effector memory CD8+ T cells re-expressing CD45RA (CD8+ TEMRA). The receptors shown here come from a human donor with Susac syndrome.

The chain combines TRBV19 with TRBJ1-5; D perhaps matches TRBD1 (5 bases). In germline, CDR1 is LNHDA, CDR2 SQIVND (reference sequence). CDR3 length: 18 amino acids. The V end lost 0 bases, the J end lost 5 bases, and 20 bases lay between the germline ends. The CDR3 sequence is CASSIDNLDPWGDQPQHF. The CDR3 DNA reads TGTGCCAGTAGTATAGATAATCTGGACCCCTGGGGGGATCAGCCCCAGCATTTT.

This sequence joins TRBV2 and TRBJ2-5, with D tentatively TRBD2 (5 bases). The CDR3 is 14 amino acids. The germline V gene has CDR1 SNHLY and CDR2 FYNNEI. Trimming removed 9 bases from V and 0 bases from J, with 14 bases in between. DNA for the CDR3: TGTGCCAGTGTGTGGGGAGCTTACCAAGAGACCCAGTACTTC. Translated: CASVWGAYQETQYF. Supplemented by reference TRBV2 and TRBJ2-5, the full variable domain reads EPEVTQTPSHQVTQMGQEVILRCVPISNHLYFYWYRQILGQKVEFLVSFYNNEISEKSEIFDDQFSVERPDGSNFTLKIRSTKLEDSAMYFCASVWGAYQETQYFGPGTRLLVL.

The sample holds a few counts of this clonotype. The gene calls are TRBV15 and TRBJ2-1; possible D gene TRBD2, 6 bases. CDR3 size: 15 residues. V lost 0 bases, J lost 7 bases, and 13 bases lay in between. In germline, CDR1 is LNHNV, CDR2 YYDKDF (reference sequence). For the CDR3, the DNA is TGTGCCACCAGCAGAGATGTGACTAGAGGGAATGAGCAGTTCTTC. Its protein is CATSRDVTRGNEQFF.

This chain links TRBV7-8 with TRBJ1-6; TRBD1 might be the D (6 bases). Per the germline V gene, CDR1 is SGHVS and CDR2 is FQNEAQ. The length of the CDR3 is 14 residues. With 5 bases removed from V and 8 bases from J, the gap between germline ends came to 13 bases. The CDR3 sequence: CASSQDSFDSPLHF. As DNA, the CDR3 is TGTGCCAGCAGCCAGGACAGTTTTGATTCACCCCTCCACTTT.

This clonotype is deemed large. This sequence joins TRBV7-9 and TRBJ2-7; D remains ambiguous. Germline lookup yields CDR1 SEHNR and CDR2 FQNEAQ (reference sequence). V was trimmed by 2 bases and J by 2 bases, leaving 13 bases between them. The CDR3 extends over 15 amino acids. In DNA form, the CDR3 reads TGTGCCAGCAGCTTACGCCCCGTCGTCCCCTACGAGCAGTACTTC. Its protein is CASSLRPVVPYEQYF.

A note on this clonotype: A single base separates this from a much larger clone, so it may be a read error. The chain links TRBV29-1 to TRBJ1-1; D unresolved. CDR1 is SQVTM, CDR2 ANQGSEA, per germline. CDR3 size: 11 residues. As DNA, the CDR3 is TGCAGAGTTCGAATGAACACTGAAGCTTTCTTT. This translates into CRVRMNTEAFF. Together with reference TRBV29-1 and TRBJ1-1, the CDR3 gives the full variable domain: SAVISQKPSRDICQRGTSLTIQCQVDSQVTMMFWYRQQPGQSLTLIATANQGSEATYESGFVIDKFPISRPNLTFSTLTVSNMSPEDSSIYLCRVRMNTEAFFGQGTRLTVV.

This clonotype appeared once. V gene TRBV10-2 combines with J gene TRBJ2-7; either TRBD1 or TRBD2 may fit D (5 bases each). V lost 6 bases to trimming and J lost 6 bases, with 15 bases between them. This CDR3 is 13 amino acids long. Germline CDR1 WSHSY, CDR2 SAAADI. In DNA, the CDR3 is TGCGCCAGCAGGGACACCTCGGGGTTCGAGCAGTACTTC. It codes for CASRDTSGFEQYF.

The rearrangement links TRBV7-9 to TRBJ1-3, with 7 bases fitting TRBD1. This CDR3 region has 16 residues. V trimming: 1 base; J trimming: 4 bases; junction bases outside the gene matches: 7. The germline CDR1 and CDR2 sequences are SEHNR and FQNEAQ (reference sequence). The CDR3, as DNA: TGTGCCAGCAGCTTAGTCCCCACAGGGGCAGGAAACACCATATATTTT. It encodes CASSLVPTGAGNTIYF.

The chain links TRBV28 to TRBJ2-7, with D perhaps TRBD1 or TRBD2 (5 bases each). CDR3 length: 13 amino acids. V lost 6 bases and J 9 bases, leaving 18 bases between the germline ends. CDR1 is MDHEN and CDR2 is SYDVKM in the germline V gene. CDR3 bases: TGTGCCAGCAGCATCGGGACGCCAAAGTGGCAGTACTTC. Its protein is CASSIGTPKWQYF.

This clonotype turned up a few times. CDR3 in amino acids: CAISESRGQGPYEQYF. CDR3 DNA: TGTGCCATCAGTGAGTCTAGGGGACAGGGGCCCTACGAGCAGTACTTC. The chain joins TRBV10-3 to TRBJ2-7; 10 bases align to TRBD1. CDR3 length equals 16 residues. J gave up 2 bases and V 0 bases, and 4 bases lay outside the gene matches. CDR1 ENHRY and CDR2 SYGVKD come from the germline V gene.

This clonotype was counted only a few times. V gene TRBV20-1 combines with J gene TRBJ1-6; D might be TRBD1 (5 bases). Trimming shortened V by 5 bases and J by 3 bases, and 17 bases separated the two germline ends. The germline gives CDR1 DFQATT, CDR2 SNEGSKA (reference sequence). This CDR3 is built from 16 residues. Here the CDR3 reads CSALRDPAYYNSPLHF. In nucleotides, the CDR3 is TGCAGTGCTCTCCGGGACCCAGCCTACTATAATTCACCCCTCCACTTT.

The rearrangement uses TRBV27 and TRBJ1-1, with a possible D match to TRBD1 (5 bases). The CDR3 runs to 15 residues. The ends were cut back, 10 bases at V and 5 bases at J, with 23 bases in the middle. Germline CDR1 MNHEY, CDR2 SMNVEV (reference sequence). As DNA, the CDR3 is TGTGCCACCCATCGTGGACAAACTCTCGGGACTGAAGCTTTCTTT. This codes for CATHRGQTLGTEAFF.

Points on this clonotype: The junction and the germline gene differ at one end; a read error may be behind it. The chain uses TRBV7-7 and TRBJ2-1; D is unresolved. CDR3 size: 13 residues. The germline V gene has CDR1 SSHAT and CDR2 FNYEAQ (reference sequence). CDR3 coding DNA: TGTGCTAGCAGCTACAGCTCCTACAATGAGCAGTTCTTC. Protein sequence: CASSYSSYNEQFF.

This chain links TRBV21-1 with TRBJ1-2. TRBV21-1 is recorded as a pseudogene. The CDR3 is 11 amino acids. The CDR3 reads CASRKTYGYTF. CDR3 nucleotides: TGTGCCAGCAGAAAGACCTATGGCTACACCTTC.

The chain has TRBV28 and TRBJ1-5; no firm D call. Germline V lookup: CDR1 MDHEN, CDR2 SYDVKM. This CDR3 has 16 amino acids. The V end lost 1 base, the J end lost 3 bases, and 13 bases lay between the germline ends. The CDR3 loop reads CASSLFSGRDNQPQHF. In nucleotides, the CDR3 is TGTGCCAGCAGTTTATTCTCTGGGAGGGACAATCAGCCCCAGCATTTT.

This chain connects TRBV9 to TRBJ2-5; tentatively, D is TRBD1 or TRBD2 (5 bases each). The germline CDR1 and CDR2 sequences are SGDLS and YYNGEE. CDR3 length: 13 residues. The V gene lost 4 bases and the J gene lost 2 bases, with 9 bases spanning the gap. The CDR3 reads CASSSWGQETQYF. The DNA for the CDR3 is TGTGCCAGCAGCTCTTGGGGGCAAGAGACCCAGTACTTC. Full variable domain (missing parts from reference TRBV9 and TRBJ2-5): DSGVTQTPKHLITATGQRVTLRCSPRSGDLSVYWYQQSLDQGLQFLIQYYNGEERAKGNILERFSAQQFPDLHSELNLSSLELGDSALYFCASSSWGQETQYFGPGTRLLVL.

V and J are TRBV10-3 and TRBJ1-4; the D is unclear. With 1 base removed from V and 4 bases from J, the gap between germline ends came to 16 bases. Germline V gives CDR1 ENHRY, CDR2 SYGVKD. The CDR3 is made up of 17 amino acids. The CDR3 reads CAISEFPSRWSNEKLFF. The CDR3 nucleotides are TGTGCCATCAGTGAGTTCCCCTCGAGGTGGAGTAATGAAAAACTGTTTTTT.

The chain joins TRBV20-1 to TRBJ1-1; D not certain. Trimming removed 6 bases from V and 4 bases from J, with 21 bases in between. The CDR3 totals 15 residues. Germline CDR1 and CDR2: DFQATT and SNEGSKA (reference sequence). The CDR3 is CSAPEFDRGSTEAFF. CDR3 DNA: TGCAGTGCCCCGGAGTTCGACCGGGGTAGCACTGAAGCTTTCTTT.

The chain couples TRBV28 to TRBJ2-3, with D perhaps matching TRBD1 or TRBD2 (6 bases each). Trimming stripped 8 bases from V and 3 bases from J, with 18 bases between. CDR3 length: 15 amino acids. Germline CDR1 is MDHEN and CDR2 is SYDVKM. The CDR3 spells CASVLEGGLTDTQYF. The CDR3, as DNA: TGTGCCAGCGTCCTGGAGGGGGGCCTTACAGATACGCAGTATTTT.

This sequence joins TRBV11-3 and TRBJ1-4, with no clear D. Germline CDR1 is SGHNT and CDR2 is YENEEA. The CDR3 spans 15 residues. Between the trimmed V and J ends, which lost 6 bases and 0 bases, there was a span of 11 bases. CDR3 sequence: CASRLAGATNEKLFF. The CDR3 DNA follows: TGTGCCAGCAGACTCGCCGGAGCAACTAATGAAAAACTGTTTTTT.

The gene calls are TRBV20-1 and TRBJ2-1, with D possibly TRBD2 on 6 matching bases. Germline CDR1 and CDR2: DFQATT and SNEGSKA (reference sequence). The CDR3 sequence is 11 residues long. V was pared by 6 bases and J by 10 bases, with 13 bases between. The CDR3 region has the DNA TGCAGTGCCAAACCGGGACTCGAGCAGTTCTTC. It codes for CSAKPGLEQFF.

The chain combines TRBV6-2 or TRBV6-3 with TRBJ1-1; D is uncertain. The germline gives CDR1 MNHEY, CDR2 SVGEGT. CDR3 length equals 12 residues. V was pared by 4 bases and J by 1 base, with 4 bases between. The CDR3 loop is CASSCGNTEAFF. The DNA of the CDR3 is TGTGCCAGCAGTTGTGGGAACACTGAAGCTTTCTTT.

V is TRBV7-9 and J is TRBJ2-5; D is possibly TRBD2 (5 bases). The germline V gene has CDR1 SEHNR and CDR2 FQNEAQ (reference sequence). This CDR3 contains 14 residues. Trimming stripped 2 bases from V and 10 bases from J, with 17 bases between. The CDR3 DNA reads TGTGCCAGCAGCTTATCGGGAATTGAAACGGACCAGTACTTC. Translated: CASSLSGIETDQYF.

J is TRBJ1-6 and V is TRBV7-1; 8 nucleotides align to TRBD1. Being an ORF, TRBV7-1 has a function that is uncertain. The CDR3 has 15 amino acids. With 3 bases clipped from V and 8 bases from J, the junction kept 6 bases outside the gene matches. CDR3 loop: CASSSPDRVDSPLHF. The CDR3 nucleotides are TGTGCCAGCAGCTCCCCGGACAGGGTTGATTCACCCCTCCACTTT.